A single sample gave rise to the 21 T cell receptor beta chains below, sequenced in a study of monozygotic twins with inflammatory bowel disease. TCRdb re-called the 5' RACE reads; one entry per CDR3 protein, DNA not given. This listing includes about 450,000 distinct CDR3 sequences. The source material was blood. These receptors were obtained from a human donor with ulcerative colitis or Crohn's disease, or a healthy co-twin of an affected twin (not recorded which).

The V call is TRBV11-2, the J call TRBJ2-3. From germline, CDR1 is SGHAT and CDR2 FQNNGV. This CDR3 is 12 amino acids long. The CDR3 protein is CASSLVSHTQYF.

This chain joins TRBV20-1 and TRBJ1-2; TCRdb outputs TRBD1, but without DNA this stays unchecked. Per germline, CDR1 DFQATT and CDR2 SNEGSKA (reference sequence). The CDR3 has 17 residues. CDR3 residues: CSARRPTGPVTNYGYTF.

This chain connects TRBV29-1 to TRBJ2-5. This CDR3 has 12 amino acids. In germline, CDR1 is SQVTM, CDR2 ANQGSEA. The CDR3 region is CSVSVNQETQYF.

The chain has TRBV29-1 and TRBJ2-6; TCRdb's D call of TRBD1 is untestable without DNA. The length of the CDR3 is 16 residues. Germline values: CDR1 SQVTM, CDR2 ANQGSEA. The CDR3 is CSVEAGSRSGANVLTF.

The V and J genes are TRBV28 and TRBJ1-5. This CDR3 comprises 17 residues. Germline V CDR1 and CDR2: MDHEN, SYDVKM. The CDR3 spells CASSRSPRIIGNQPQHF. Full variable domain (outside the CDR3, taken from reference TRBV28 and TRBJ1-5): DVKVTQSSRYLVKRTGEKVFLECVQDMDHENMFWYRQDPGLGLRLIYFSYDVKMKEKGDIPEGYSVSREKKERFSLILESASTNQTSMYLCASSRSPRIIGNQPQHFGDGTRLSIL.

The V and J genes are TRBV5-1 and TRBJ2-7; TCRdb's D gene call, TRBD2, goes unchecked for lack of DNA. The CDR3 is 16 residues long. Looked up from germline, CDR1 is SGHRS and CDR2 is YFSETQ. CDR3 sequence: CASSLRASGPTYEQYF.

V gene TRBV5-1 combines with J gene TRBJ1-4. Germline CDR1 and CDR2: SGHRS and YFSETQ. This CDR3 has 15 residues. CDR3 in amino acids: CASRESAFGSEKLFF.

V usage is TRBV28 and J usage is TRBJ2-1; there is no DNA to check the TCRdb D call of TRBD1. CDR3 length: 15 residues. The germline V gene has CDR1 MDHEN and CDR2 SYDVKM. The CDR3 is CASSPRGQGAVEQFF. Full variable domain (remainder filled in from reference TRBV28 and TRBJ2-1): DVKVTQSSRYLVKRTGEKVFLECVQDMDHENMFWYRQDPGLGLRLIYFSYDVKMKEKGDIPEGYSVSREKKERFSLILESASTNQTSMYLCASSPRGQGAVEQFFGPGTRLTVL.

The chain joins TRBV5-1 to TRBJ2-1; there is no DNA to check the TCRdb D call of TRBD2. There are 15 residues in the CDR3. Germline CDR1 reads SGHRS; CDR2 reads YFSETQ. The CDR3 protein is CASSLVSGGNSEQFF.

The chain couples TRBV7-9 to TRBJ2-3; TCRdb lists TRBD2, though no DNA is available to test this call. This CDR3 is 17 amino acids long. CDR1 is SEHNR and CDR2 is FQNEAQ in the germline V gene (reference sequence). CDR3 loop: CASSGGPSGGSTDTQYF. Full variable domain (remainder filled in from reference TRBV7-9 and TRBJ2-3): DTGVSQNPRHKITKRGQNVTFRCDPISEHNRLYWYRQTLGQGPEFLTYFQNEAQLEKSRLLSDRFSAERPKGSFSTLEIQRTEQGDSAMYLCASSGGPSGGSTDTQYFGPGTRLTVL.

This chain connects TRBV6-5 to TRBJ1-2; the D call of TRBD1 rests on TCRdb alone, since no DNA is present to check it. Germline CDR1 and CDR2: MNHEY and SVGAGI. The CDR3 is 12 residues long. CDR3 protein: CASSSPGFGYTF.

The chain combines TRBV29-1 with TRBJ2-7; TCRdb designates TRBD2, a call that cannot be tested without DNA. There are 15 residues in the CDR3. CDR1 is SQVTM, CDR2 ANQGSEA, per germline. The CDR3 loop is CSVEMLAGGSYEQYF.

This CDR3 reads CASSLALGGLSEAFF. The chain combines TRBV7-2 with TRBJ1-1; TCRdb returns TRBD1, unconfirmable since there is no DNA. CDR1 is SGHTA, CDR2 FQGNSA, per germline. The CDR3 spans 15 residues.

The chain uses TRBV5-1 and TRBJ2-5. CDR1 is SGHRS and CDR2 is YFSETQ in the germline V gene. This CDR3 spans 11 amino acids. The CDR3 here is CASSFGETQYF. Using reference TRBV5-1 and TRBJ2-5 for the parts outside the CDR3, the full variable domain is KAGVTQTPRYLIKTRGQQVTLSCSPISGHRSVSWYQQTPGQGLQFLFEYFSETQRNKGNFPGRFSGRQFSNSRSEMNVSTLELGDSALYLCASSFGETQYFGPGTRLLVL.

The rearrangement uses TRBV2 and TRBJ1-5; TCRdb indicates TRBD1, and absent DNA this call remains unverified. From germline, CDR1 is SNHLY and CDR2 FYNNEI. The CDR3 totals 16 residues. CDR3 region: CASSESGQRFNQPQHF.

The gene calls are TRBV10-3 and TRBJ2-6. In germline, CDR1 is ENHRY, CDR2 SYGVKD. This CDR3 is 11 amino acids long. CDR3 region: CAISGNNVLTF.

The chain combines TRBV20-1 with TRBJ2-5. Germline values: CDR1 DFQATT, CDR2 SNEGSKA (reference sequence). The CDR3 sequence is 12 residues long. CDR3 sequence: CSARDLARTQYF.

This chain links TRBV5-6 with TRBJ2-3; as DNA is missing, the TRBD1 call by TCRdb cannot be tested. The CDR3 is 14 amino acids. Germline CDR1 is SGHDT and CDR2 is YYEEEE. The CDR3 protein is CASSLGGGADTQYF.

This rearrangement joins TRBV6-5 to TRBJ1-3. Germline values: CDR1 MNHEY, CDR2 SVGAGI. This CDR3 contains 13 residues. The CDR3 here is CASIQSGGNTIYF.

The chain is built from TRBV7-2 and TRBJ1-2; TCRdb reports TRBD1, a call that lacks DNA to check it against. Germline CDR1 is SGHTA and CDR2 is FQGNSA. The CDR3 is made up of 17 amino acids. The chain's CDR3 is CASSPVGGQGNTNGYTF.

The CDR3 sequence is CASSTAAGGAEGNTIYF. The J gene is TRBJ1-3, the V gene TRBV5-1; no DNA is available, so the TRBD1 call from TCRdb remains unchecked. The CDR3 is made up of 17 amino acids. CDR1 and CDR2 (germline): SGHRS, YFSETQ. Full variable domain (rest looked up from reference TRBV5-1 and TRBJ1-3): KAGVTQTPRYLIKTRGQQVTLSCSPISGHRSVSWYQQTPGQGLQFLFEYFSETQRNKGNFPGRFSGRQFSNSRSEMNVSTLELGDSALYLCASSTAAGGAEGNTIYFGEGSWLTVV.